A selection of T cell receptor beta chains follows, all from one sample in a study of blood T cells in healthy people across ages. MiXCR, run by TCRdb on the 5' RACE reads, gives a single entry per CDR3 protein. In the table there are some 1.5 million distinct CDR3 sequences, under 30% of which are singletons. The sample comprised blood. All receptors come from a woman in her thirties in good health. Each CDR3 is given with its conserved first and last residue. A D gene is named only where the DNA matches it firmly. Rows give clone size only sometimes, using once, few, many, or a class for an expanded clone.

>few|.|TRBV7-2|TRBJ2-1
CASSNLARAEQFF
TGTGCCAGCAGCAACCTAGCACGCGCTGAGCAGTTCTTC
>.|.|TRBV15|TRBJ2-3
CATSRDRGQRGPGGTQYF
TGTGCCACCAGCAGAGATAGGGGACAGCGGGGGCCCGGGGGTACGCAGTATTTT
>.|.|TRBV5-1|TRBJ2-5
CASSLIHSSKETQYF
TGCGCCAGCAGCTTGATTCATTCCAGCAAAGAGACCCAGTACTTC
>.|TRBD1|TRBV7-2|TRBJ1-1
CASRAGQANTEAFF
TGTGCCAGCAGGGCGGGACAGGCGAACACTGAAGCTTTCTTT
>.|TRBD2|TRBV7-2|TRBJ2-5
CASSLLPLTSGRDLGETQYF
TGTGCCAGCAGCTTACTCCCGCTGACTAGCGGGAGAGACCTAGGCGAGACCCAGTACTTC
>.|.|TRBV15|TRBJ1-2
CATSRDTAGYGYTF
TGTGCCACCAGCAGAGATACGGCAGGCTATGGCTACACCTTC
>few|.|TRBV5-1|TRBJ1-2
CASSSRTGMGDGYTF
TGCGCCAGCAGCTCCCGTACAGGGATGGGCGACGGCTACACCTTC
>many|.|TRBV6-1|TRBJ2-1
CASSEVGYNEQFF
TGTGCCAGCAGTGAAGTGGGCTACAATGAGCAGTTCTTC
>few|.|TRBV29-1|TRBJ1-1
CSVLVTEAFF
TGCAGCGTTTTGGTGACTGAAGCTTTCTTT
>.|TRBD2|TRBV5-1|TRBJ2-1
CASSLMSGGSSYNEQFF
TGCGCCAGCAGCCTAATGAGCGGGGGGAGCTCCTACAATGAGCAGTTCTTC